This TCR beta chain was captured in a study of shared clonotypes between healthy human individuals. Repertoires were generated with immunoSEQ multiplex PCR, while TCRdb's copy carries only in-frame clones and drops some. The data hold 640,000 or so clones, with roughly 78% observed a single time. This receptor was obtained from a woman in her 30s in good health. The specimen sequenced was memory CD4+ T cells sorted from blood. Subset indicated: CD45RA-negative fraction.

CDR3 protein: CASSHREMTGVAGELFF. CDR3 sequence (DNA): TGCGCCAGCAGCCACCGGGAAATGACAGGGGTAGCCGGGGAGCTGTTTTTT. The chain carries TRBV5-1 and TRBJ2-2; 8 bases line up with TRBD1. The CDR3 is 17 residues long. V shed 4 bases and J 6 bases; nucleotides not matched to a gene: 14. The germline CDR1 and CDR2 sequences are SGHRS and YFSETQ. The full variable domain, its missing parts supplied by reference TRBV5-1 and TRBJ2-2, is KAGVTQTPRYLIKTRGQQVTLSCSPISGHRSVSWYQQTPGQGLQFLFEYFSETQRNKGNFPGRFSGRQFSNSRSEMNVSTLELGDSALYLCASSHREMTGVAGELFFGEGSRLTVL.